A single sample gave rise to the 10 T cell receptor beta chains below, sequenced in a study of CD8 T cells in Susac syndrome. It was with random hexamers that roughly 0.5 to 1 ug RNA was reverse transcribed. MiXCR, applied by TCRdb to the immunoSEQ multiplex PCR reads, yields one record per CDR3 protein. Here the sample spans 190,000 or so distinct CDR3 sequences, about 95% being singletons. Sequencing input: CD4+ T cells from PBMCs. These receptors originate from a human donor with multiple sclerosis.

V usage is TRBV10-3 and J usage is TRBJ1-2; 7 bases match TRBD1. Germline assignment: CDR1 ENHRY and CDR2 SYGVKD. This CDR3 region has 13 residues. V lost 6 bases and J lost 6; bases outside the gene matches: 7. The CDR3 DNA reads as TGTGCCATCAGGTACCGGGACAGAGATGGCTACACCTTC. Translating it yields CAIRYRDRDGYTF.

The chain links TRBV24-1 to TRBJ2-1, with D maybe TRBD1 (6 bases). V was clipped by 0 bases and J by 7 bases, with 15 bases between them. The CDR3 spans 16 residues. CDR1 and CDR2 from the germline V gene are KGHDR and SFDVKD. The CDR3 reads CATSDLDRLGGNEQFF. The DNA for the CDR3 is TGTGCCACCAGTGATTTGGACAGGTTAGGTGGGAATGAGCAGTTCTTC.

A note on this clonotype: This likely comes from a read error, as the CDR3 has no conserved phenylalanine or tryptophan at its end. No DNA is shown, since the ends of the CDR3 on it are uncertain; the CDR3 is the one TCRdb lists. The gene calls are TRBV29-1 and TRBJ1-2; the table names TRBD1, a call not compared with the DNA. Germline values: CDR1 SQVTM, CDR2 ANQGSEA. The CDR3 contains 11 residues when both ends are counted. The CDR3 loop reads CSVFPEMATPS.

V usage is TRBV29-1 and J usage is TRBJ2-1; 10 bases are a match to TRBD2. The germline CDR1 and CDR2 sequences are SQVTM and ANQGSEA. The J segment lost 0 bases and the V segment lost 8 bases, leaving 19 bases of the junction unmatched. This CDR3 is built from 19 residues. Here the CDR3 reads CSFLRGLADRASSYNEQFF. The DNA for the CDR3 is TGCAGCTTCTTACGTGGACTAGCGGACCGGGCCAGCTCCTACAATGAGCAGTTCTTC.

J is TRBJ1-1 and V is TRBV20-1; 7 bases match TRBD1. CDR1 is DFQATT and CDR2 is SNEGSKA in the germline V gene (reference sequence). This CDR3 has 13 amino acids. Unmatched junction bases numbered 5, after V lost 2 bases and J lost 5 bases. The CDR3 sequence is CSARNRGSTEAFF. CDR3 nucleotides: TGCAGTGCTAGAAACAGGGGCTCAACTGAAGCTTTCTTT.

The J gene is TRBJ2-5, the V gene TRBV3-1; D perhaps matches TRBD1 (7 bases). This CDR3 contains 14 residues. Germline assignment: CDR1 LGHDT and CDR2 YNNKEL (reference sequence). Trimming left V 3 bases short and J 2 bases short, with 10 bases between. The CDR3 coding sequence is TGTGCCAGCAGCCAGCGGGACAGACAAGAGACCCAGTACTTC. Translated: CASSQRDRQETQYF.

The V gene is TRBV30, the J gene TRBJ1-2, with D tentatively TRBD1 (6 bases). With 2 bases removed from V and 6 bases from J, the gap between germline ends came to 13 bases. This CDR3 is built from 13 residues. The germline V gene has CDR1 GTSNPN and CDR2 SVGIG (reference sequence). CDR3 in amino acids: CAWSPGEGNGYTF. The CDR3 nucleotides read TGTGCCTGGAGTCCAGGGGAGGGCAATGGCTACACCTTC.

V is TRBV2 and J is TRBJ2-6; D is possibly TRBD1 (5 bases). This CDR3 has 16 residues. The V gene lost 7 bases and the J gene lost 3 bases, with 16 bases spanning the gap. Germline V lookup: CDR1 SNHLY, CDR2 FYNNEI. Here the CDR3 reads CASTPTGQRGANVLTF. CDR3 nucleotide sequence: TGTGCCAGCACGCCTACTGGACAACGTGGGGCCAACGTCCTGACTTTC.

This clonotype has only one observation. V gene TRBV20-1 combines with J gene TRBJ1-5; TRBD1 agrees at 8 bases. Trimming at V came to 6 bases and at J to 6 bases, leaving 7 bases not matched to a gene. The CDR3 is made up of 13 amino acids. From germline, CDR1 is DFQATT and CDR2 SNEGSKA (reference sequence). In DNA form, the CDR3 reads TGCAGTGCAGCGACAGGGGACGGTCAGCCCCAGCATTTT. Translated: CSAATGDGQPQHF.

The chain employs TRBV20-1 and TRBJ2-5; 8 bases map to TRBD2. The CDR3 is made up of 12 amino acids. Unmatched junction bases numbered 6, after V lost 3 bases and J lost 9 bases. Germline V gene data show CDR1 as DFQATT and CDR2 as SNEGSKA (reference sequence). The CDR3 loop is CSASPPGGSQYF. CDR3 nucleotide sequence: TGCAGTGCTAGTCCCCCGGGGGGGTCCCAGTACTTC.